This T cell receptor (beta chain) was identified in a study of OX40 agonist ivuxolimab in advanced cancers. About the research overall: Partial responses were achieved by three patients, of whom one had hepatocellular carcinoma and two had cutaneous melanoma. Study conclusions and caveats: At 0.1 to 3.0 mg/kg, clonal expansion of CD4+ and CD8+ blood T cells had occurred by week 6. The 0.1-3.0 mg/kg partial responders had among the lowest clonal expansion. Nonresponders included some who also had low normalized T-cell clonal expansion.

Germline CDR1 and CDR2: DFQATT and SNEGSKA (reference sequence). This CDR3 has 11 amino acids. Deletions cut 3 bases from V and 4 bases from J, with 6 bases between. Of note for this clone: No antigen is known for it.

Libraries were prepared by immunoSEQ multiplex PCR; TCRdb keeps only in-frame clonotypes and omits some of them. The sample records tens of thousands of clones, 84% being singletons. The chain employs TRBV20-1 and TRBJ2-5, with D unclear. This TCR derives from an adult with an advanced solid tumor such as melanoma, head and neck, liver or kidney cancer. Sequenced here: CD4+ or CD8+ T cells sorted from blood, sampled in a trial of the OX40 agonist ivuxolimab. CDR3 loop: CSASSVETQYF. The CDR3 nucleotides are TGCAGTGCTAGTTCGGTAGAGACCCAGTACTTC.